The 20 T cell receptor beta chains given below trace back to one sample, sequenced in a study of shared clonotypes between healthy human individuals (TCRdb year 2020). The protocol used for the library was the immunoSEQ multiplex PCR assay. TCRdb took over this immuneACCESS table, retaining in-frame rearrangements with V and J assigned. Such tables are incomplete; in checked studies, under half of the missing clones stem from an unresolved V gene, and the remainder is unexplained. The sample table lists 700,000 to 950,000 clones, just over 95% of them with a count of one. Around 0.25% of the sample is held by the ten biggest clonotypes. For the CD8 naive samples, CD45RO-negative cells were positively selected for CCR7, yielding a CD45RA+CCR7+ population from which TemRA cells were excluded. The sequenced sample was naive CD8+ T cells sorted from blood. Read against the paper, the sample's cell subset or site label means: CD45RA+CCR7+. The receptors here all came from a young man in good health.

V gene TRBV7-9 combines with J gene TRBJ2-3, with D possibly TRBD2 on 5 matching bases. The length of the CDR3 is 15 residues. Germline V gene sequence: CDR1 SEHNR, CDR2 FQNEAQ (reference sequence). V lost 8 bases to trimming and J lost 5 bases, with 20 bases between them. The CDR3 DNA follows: TGTGCCAGCGCTACTCTCCTCGGGAATAGAGATACGCAGTATTTT. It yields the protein CASATLLGNRDTQYF. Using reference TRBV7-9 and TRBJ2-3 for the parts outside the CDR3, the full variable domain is DTGVSQNPRHKITKRGQNVTFRCDPISEHNRLYWYRQTLGQGPEFLTYFQNEAQLEKSRLLSDRFSAERPKGSFSTLEIQRTEQGDSAMYLCASATLLGNRDTQYFGPGTRLTVL.

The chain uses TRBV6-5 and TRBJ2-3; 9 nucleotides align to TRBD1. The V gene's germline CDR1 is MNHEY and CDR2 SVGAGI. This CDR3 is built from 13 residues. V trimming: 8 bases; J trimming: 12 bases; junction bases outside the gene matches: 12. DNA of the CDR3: TGTGCCAGCGCTACGTTGAGGGGACAGGGCCAGTATTTT. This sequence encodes CASATLRGQGQYF.

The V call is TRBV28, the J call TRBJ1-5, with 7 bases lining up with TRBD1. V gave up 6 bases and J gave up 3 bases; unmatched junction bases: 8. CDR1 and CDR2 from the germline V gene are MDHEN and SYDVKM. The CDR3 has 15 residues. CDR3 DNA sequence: TGTGCCAGCAGAATATCAGGGGGTTACAATCAGCCCCAGCATTTT. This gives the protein CASRISGGYNQPQHF.

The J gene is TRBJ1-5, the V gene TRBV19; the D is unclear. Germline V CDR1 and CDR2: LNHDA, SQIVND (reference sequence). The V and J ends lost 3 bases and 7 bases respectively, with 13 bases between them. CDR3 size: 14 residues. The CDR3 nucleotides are TGTGCCAGTAGTATCACGCTCGGTCAGCAGCCCCAGCATTTT. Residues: CASSITLGQQPQHF. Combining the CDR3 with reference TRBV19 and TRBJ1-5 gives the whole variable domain DGGITQSPKYLFRKEGQNVTLSCEQNLNHDAMYWYRQDPGQGLRLIYYSQIVNDFQKGDIAEGYSVSREKKESFPLTVTSAQKNPTAFYLCASSITLGQQPQHFGDGTRLSIL.

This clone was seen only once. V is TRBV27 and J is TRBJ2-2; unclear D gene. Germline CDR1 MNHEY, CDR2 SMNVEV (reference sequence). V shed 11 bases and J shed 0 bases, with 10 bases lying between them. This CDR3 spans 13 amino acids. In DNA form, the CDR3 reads TGTGCCGCCGGAGTTGCGAACACCGGGGAGCTGTTTTTT. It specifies CAAGVANTGELFF.

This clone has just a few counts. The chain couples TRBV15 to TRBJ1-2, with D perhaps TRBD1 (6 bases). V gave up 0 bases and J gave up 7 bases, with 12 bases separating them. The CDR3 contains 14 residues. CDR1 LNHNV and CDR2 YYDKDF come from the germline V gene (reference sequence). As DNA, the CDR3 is TGTGCCACCAGCAGAGATAGGGACATGTTTGGCTACACCTTC. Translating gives CATSRDRDMFGYTF.

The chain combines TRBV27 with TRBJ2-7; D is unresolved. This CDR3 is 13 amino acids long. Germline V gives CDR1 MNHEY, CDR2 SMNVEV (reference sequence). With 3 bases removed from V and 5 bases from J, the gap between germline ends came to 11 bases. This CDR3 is CASSLSRDHEQYF. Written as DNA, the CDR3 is TGTGCCAGCAGTTTGAGCAGAGACCACGAGCAGTACTTC.

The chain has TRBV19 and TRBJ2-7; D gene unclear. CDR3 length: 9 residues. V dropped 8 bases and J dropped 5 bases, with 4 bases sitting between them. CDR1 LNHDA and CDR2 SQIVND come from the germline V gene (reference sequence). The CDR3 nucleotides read TGTGCCAGTGGGCACGAGCAGTACTTC. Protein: CASGHEQYF.

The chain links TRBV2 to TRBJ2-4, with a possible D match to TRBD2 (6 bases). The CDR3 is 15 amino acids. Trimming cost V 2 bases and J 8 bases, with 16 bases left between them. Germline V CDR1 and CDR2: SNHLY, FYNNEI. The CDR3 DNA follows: TGTGCCAGCAGTGAATTAGGGCGGGGCGTGGACATTCAGTACTTC. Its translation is CASSELGRGVDIQYF. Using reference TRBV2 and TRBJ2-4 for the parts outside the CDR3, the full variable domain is EPEVTQTPSHQVTQMGQEVILRCVPISNHLYFYWYRQILGQKVEFLVSFYNNEISEKSEIFDDQFSVERPDGSNFTLKIRSTKLEDSAMYFCASSELGRGVDIQYFGAGTRLSVL.

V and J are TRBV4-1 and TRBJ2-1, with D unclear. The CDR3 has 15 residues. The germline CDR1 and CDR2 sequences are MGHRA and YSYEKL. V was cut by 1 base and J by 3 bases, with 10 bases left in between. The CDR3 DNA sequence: TGCGCCAGCAGCCAAGGTCCGGAGAACTACAATGAGCAGTTCTTC. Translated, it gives CASSQGPENYNEQFF.

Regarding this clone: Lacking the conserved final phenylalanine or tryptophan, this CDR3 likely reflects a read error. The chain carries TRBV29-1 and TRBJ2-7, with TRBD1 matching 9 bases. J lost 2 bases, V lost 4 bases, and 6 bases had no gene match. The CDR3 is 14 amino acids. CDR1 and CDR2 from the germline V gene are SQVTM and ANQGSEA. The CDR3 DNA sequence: TGCAGCGTTGCCGGGACAGGGAGAGCCTACGAGCAGTACCTC. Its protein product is CSVAGTGRAYEQYL.

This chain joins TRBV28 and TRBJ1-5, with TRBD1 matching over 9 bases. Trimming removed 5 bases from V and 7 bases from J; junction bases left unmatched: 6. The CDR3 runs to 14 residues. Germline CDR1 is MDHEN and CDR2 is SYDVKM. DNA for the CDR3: TGTGCCAGCAGTCTGACAGGGGGAGGACAGCCCCAGCATTTT. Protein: CASSLTGGGQPQHF.

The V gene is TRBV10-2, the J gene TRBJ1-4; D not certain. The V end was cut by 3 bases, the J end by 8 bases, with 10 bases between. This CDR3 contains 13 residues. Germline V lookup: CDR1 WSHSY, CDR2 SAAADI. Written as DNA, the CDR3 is TGCGCCAGCAGTGAAGTACGGGGAGAAAAACTGTTTTTT. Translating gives CASSEVRGEKLFF.

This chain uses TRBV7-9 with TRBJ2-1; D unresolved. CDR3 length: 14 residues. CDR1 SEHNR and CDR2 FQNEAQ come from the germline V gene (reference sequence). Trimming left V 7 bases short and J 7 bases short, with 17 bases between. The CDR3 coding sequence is TGTGCCAGCACGGCTGGGTCCAGAAGTAATGAGCAGTTCTTC. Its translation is CASTAGSRSNEQFF.

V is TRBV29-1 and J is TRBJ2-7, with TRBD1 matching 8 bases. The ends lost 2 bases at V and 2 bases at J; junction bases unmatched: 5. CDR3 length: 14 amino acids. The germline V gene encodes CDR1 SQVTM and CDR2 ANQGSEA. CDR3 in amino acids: CSVESWDRPYEQYF. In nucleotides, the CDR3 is TGCAGCGTTGAATCTTGGGACAGGCCCTACGAGCAGTACTTC.

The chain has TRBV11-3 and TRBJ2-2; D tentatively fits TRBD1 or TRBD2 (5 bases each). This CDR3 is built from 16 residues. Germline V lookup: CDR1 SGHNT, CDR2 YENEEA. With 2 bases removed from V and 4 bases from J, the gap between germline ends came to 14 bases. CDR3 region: CASSLRGADGTGELFF. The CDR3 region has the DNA TGTGCCAGCAGCTTACGAGGGGCAGACGGCACCGGGGAGCTGTTTTTT.

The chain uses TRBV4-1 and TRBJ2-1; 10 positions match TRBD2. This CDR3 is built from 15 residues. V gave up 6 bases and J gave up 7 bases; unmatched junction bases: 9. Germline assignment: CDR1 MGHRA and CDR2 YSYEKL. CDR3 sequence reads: CASSSSSGRINEQFF. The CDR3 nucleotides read TGCGCCAGCAGTTCCTCTAGCGGGAGAATTAATGAGCAGTTCTTC.

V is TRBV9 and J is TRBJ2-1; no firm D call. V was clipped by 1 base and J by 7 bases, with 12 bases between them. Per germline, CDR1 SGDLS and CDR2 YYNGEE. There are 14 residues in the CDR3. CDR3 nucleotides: TGTGCCAGCAGCGTATATTGGGGTAGGAATGAGCAGTTCTTC. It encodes CASSVYWGRNEQFF.

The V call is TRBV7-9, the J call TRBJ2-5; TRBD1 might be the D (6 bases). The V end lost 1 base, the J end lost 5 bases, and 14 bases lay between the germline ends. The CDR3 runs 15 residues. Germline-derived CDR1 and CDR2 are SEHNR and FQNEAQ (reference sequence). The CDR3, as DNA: TGTGCCAGCAGCTTAGTTTCGGGACACCTGGAGACCCAGTACTTC. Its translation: CASSLVSGHLETQYF.

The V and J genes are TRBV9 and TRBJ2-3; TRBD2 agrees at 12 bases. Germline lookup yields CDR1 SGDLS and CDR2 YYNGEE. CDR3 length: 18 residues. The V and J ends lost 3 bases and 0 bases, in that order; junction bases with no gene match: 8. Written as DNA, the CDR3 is TGTGCCAGCAGCGCCAGACGGACTAGCGGGACTAGCACAGATACGCAGTATTTT. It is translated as CASSARRTSGTSTDTQYF.